This T cell receptor beta chain was sequenced in a study of T-cell reconstitution after alpha-beta-depleted transplantation in children. During its preparation, the TCRbeta library received unique molecular identifiers. TCRdb re-called the PCR reads with MiXCR, one entry per CDR3 protein. The sample holds over 550,000 distinct CDR3 sequences, more than 9% seen once. This CDR3 region has 17 residues. V lost 5 bases to trimming and J lost 3 bases, with 20 bases between them. Germline V gene data show CDR1 as MNHEY and CDR2 as SVGEGT. The receptor comes from a human donor who donated a stem cell graft to a child with acute myeloid leukemia. This rearrangement joins TRBV6-2 or TRBV6-3 to TRBJ1-5, with D maybe TRBD1 (5 bases). The specimen was PBMCs from the stem cell graft donor, collected from the stem cell graft. CDR3 bases: TGTGCCAGCAGTCTCCAAATGGGGCCCCCCTACAATCAGCCCCAGCATTTT. Its protein product is CASSLQMGPPYNQPQHF.